The 22 T cell receptor beta chains listed next were all sequenced from one sample in a study of shared clonotypes between healthy human individuals. Only in-frame clones appear in the TCRdb table, and some are missing; sequencing was by immunoSEQ multiplex PCR. This repertoire shows about 500,000 clones, 70% to 80% found once; its top ten account for approximately 12%. Material for sequencing was PBMCs. The receptors here all came from a middle-aged woman in good health. Some clones in this sample may be carry-over from other donors' samples.

J is TRBJ1-6 and V is TRBV29-1, with D possibly matching TRBD1 (5 bases). Germline V gene data show CDR1 as SQVTM and CDR2 as ANQGSEA. V was pared by 4 bases and J by 8 bases, with 12 bases between. CDR3 length equals 13 residues. The chain's CDR3 is CSVGAGAHSPLHF. The DNA for the CDR3 is TGCAGCGTTGGGGCTGGGGCCCATTCACCCCTCCACTTT.

As concerns this clone: A far larger clone is just one base off, so this is likely a read error. As the CDR3 is not closed by the conserved phenylalanine or tryptophan, this likely results from a read error. This chain links TRBV2 with TRBJ1-2; no reliable D call. This CDR3 has 14 amino acids. Germline CDR1 SNHLY, CDR2 FYNNEI. The V gene lost 1 base and the J gene lost 0 bases, with 6 bases spanning the gap. CDR3 in amino acids: CASSEVGANYGYTL. CDR3 in DNA: TGTGCCAGCAGTGAAGTAGGCGCTAACTATGGCTACACCCTC.

In this sample, this clone turned up a few times. This chain uses TRBV29-1 with TRBJ1-1; 9 nucleotides match TRBD1. The CDR3 is made up of 12 amino acids. V trimming: 6 bases; J trimming: 3 bases; junction bases outside the gene matches: 2. Germline V gene data show CDR1 as SQVTM and CDR2 as ANQGSEA. The CDR3 loop reads CSVDRGDTEAFF. DNA of the CDR3: TGCAGCGTGGACAGGGGTGACACTGAAGCTTTCTTT.

This rearrangement joins TRBV28 to TRBJ2-7; 8 bases agree with TRBD1. The V and J ends lost 6 bases and 1 base, in that order; junction bases with no gene match: 8. Per the germline V gene, CDR1 is MDHEN and CDR2 is SYDVKM. The CDR3 runs to 15 residues. CDR3 protein: CASRPSGQASYEQYF. The CDR3 DNA reads as TGTGCCAGCAGGCCTTCGGGACAGGCGTCCTACGAGCAGTACTTC.

The chain uses TRBV11-1 and TRBJ2-2, with D unclear. CDR1 and CDR2 from the germline V gene are SGHAT and FQDESV (reference sequence). The V end lost 6 bases, the J end lost 1 base, and 6 bases lay between the germline ends. The CDR3 consists of 13 residues. CDR3 in DNA: TGTGCCAGCAGTGTGGTGAACACCGGGGAGCTGTTTTTT. This gives the protein CASSVVNTGELFF.

The CDR3 DNA reads TGTGCCAGCAGCCAAGATTCCACCGGGACAGGGGTTTATGGCTACACCTTC. Protein: CASSQDSTGTGVYGYTF. The gene calls are TRBV4-2 and TRBJ1-2, with 10 bases identical to TRBD1. The germline V gene encodes CDR1 LGHNA and CDR2 YNFKEQ. The CDR3 runs 17 residues. V trimming: 0 bases; J trimming: 5 bases; junction bases outside the gene matches: 9.

The chain recombines TRBV10-3 with TRBJ2-7, with TRBD1 matching 9 bases. The CDR3 runs 14 residues. Germline V gene data show CDR1 as ENHRY and CDR2 as SYGVKD. Trimming removed 4 bases from V and 1 base from J; junction bases left unmatched: 2. CDR3 protein: CAISGTGDSYEQYF. The CDR3 DNA reads TGTGCCATCAGTGGGACAGGGGATTCCTACGAGCAGTACTTC.

This rearrangement joins TRBV28 to TRBJ2-7; 9 bases fit TRBD1. The CDR3 covers 13 residues. Germline V gene sequence: CDR1 MDHEN, CDR2 SYDVKM. V was clipped by 10 bases and J by 3 bases; unmatched bases: 7. The CDR3 loop is CATRDRDHYEQYF. The CDR3 DNA is TGTGCCACCAGGGACAGGGACCACTACGAGCAGTACTTC.

The V and J genes are TRBV6-6 and TRBJ2-7; 8 nucleotides align to TRBD1. Germline loops: CDR1 MNHNY, CDR2 SVGAGI (reference sequence). The CDR3 is 13 residues long. V shed 8 bases, J shed 6 bases, and the junction held 9 bases outside the gene matches. Written as DNA, the CDR3 is TGTGCCAGCTTCGGGCAGGGGGCGTCCGAGCAGTACTTC. Its translation: CASFGQGASEQYF.

This clone was seen a single time. The chain combines TRBV4-2 with TRBJ1-3; D is possibly TRBD1 (6 bases). The CDR3 runs to 15 residues. Trimming took off 5 bases at V and 9 bases at J, with 20 bases between the two ends. CDR1 and CDR2 (germline): LGHNA, YNFKEQ. The CDR3 nucleotides are TGTGCCAGCAGCGACTTAGGGGGGATCGGGGGCACCATATATTTT. It codes for CASSDLGGIGGTIYF.

This sequence joins TRBV5-4 and TRBJ2-6; D not certain. Germline V gene data show CDR1 as SGHNT and CDR2 as YYREEE (reference sequence). This CDR3 comprises 16 residues. Trimming cost V 6 bases and J 2 bases, with 15 bases left between them. CDR3 region: CASTYLPRTGANVLTF. CDR3 DNA: TGTGCCAGCACCTACCTTCCCCGGACTGGGGCCAACGTCCTGACTTTC.

A word on this clone: Other DNA variants within this sample encode the same CDR3. This sequence joins TRBV28 and TRBJ1-5, with D maybe TRBD1 (6 bases). The CDR3 has 12 residues. Germline assignment: CDR1 MDHEN and CDR2 SYDVKM. Trimming removed 9 bases at V and 4 bases at J, with 10 bases between. CDR3 bases: TGTGCCAGTAGGGGGGGGAATCAGCCCCAGCATTTT. It translates to CASRGGNQPQHF.

As regards this clone: This likely traces to a read error, being one base from a far larger clone. The chain carries TRBV30 and TRBJ1-1; tentatively, D is TRBD1 (5 bases). CDR1 is GTSNPN and CDR2 is SVGIG in the germline V gene (reference sequence). CDR3 length equals 13 residues. In DNA form, the CDR3 reads TGTGCCTGGAGTCCCCGGGGGAGCACTGAAACTTTCTTT. As protein: CAWSPRGSTETFF.

The gene calls are TRBV4-3 and TRBJ2-1; TRBD2 matches 9 bases. The CDR3 runs to 17 residues. CDR1 and CDR2 (germline): LGHNA, YSLEER. Germline trimming cut 2 bases from V and 0 bases from J; bases unmatched to any gene: 5. CDR3 DNA sequence: TGCGCCAGCAGCCAATTTCGCGGGAGGGCCTCCTACAATGAGCAGTTCTTC. It codes for CASSQFRGRASYNEQFF.

The chain employs TRBV6-5 and TRBJ2-3; 9 bases align to TRBD2. CDR3 length: 15 residues. Trimming at V came to 9 bases and at J to 5 bases, leaving 12 bases not matched to a gene. Germline loops: CDR1 MNHEY, CDR2 SVGAGI. DNA for the CDR3: TGTGCCAGGGTTAATGGCGGGAGGGGAGTAGATACGCAGTATTTT. Protein product: CARVNGGRGVDTQYF.

This clone was counted a single time. The chain has TRBV2 and TRBJ1-5, with TRBD1 matching over 8 bases. The CDR3 loop spans 15 amino acids. V trimming: 8 bases; J trimming: 1 base; junction bases outside the gene matches: 7. Germline assignment: CDR1 SNHLY and CDR2 FYNNEI. The CDR3 nucleotides are TGTGCCAGCTTACCGGACAGGGCAAGCAATCAGCCCCAGCATTTT. Amino acid sequence: CASLPDRASNQPQHF.

This clone appeared once. This may be a read error, as it is one base from a much larger clone. The sample holds other DNA sequences that translate to the same CDR3. The chain couples TRBV25-1 to TRBJ2-7; D ambiguous. The V and J ends lost 2 bases and 2 bases respectively, with 10 bases between them. This CDR3 is 14 amino acids long. Germline CDR1 reads MGHDK; CDR2 reads SYGVNS. CDR3 sequence (DNA): TGTGCCAGCAGTGAAGGGTTGCAGGCCTACGAGCAGTACTTC. Amino acids: CASSEGLQAYEQYF.

The chain joins TRBV7-9 to TRBJ1-1; D gene ambiguous. Germline CDR1 SEHNR, CDR2 FQNEAQ (reference sequence). Trimming took off 2 bases at V and 1 base at J, with 11 bases between the two ends. There are 15 residues in the CDR3. The CDR3 protein is CASSLRGQKNTEAFF. CDR3 bases: TGTGCCAGCAGCTTAAGAGGTCAAAAGAACACTGAAGCTTTCTTT.

The CDR3 region has the DNA TGTGCCACCACAGGGGGCAATCAGCCCCAGCATTTT. Its translation: CATTGGNQPQHF. The chain recombines TRBV28 with TRBJ1-5, with TRBD1 identical over 7 bases. Germline V lookup: CDR1 MDHEN, CDR2 SYDVKM. Unmatched junction bases numbered 2, after V lost 10 bases and J lost 2 bases. The CDR3 extends over 12 amino acids. Drawing the rest from reference TRBV28 and TRBJ1-5, the complete variable domain is DVKVTQSSRYLVKRTGEKVFLECVQDMDHENMFWYRQDPGLGLRLIYFSYDVKMKEKGDIPEGYSVSREKKERFSLILESASTNQTSMYLCATTGGNQPQHFGDGTRLSIL.

The chain recombines TRBV7-3 with TRBJ2-5; a possible D gene is TRBD2 (5 bases). Trimming left V 5 bases short and J 8 bases short, with 12 bases between. This CDR3 is built from 12 residues. CDR1 is SGHTA and CDR2 is FQGTGA in the germline V gene. Here the CDR3 reads CASSPPEGTQYF. CDR3 bases: TGTGCCAGCAGCCCCCCCGAGGGCACCCAGTACTTC.

Here the CDR3 reads CASSLAQGGGNIQYF. CDR3 coding DNA: TGTGCCAGCAGCTTAGCGCAAGGCGGCGGAAACATTCAGTACTTC. The chain employs TRBV7-8 and TRBJ2-4; D is ambiguous. V lost 0 bases, J lost 6 bases, and 12 bases lay in between. This CDR3 is built from 15 residues. The germline gives CDR1 SGHVS, CDR2 FQNEAQ.

In regard to this clone: Sequence at one end of the junction differs from germline and may be a read error. This chain joins TRBV7-7 and TRBJ2-5, with D unresolved. Per germline, CDR1 SSHAT and CDR2 FNYEAQ (reference sequence). The CDR3 has 14 amino acids. The CDR3 DNA reads as TGTGCTAGCAGCTTAGCTGGGTACCAAGAGACCCAGTACTTC. This translates into CASSLAGYQETQYF.